Listed below are T cell receptor beta chains from one sample, sequenced in a study of T cells in Graves' hyperthyroidism and ophthalmopathy. In TCRdb, the multiplex PCR reads were re-called with MiXCR into one record per CDR3 protein. The top ten clones hold around 50% of a sample with hundreds of thousands of distinct CDR3 sequences, just under 20% of them seen once. The sequenced sample was blood. These receptors were collected from a man aged 40-55 years with Graves' ophthalmopathy. Both conserved end residues are part of each CDR3. D genes are given only for firm matches. Clone sizes are given selectively: once, few, many, or a class where the clone is expanded.

V: TRBV14; size: few; D: -; J: TRBJ2-5; DNA: TGTGCCAGCAGCCAAGTGGGTTTCGGGGAGACCCAGTACTTC; CDR3: CASSQVGFGETQYF
V: TRBV30; size: many; D: -; J: TRBJ1-6; DNA: TGTGCCTGGGCCCGGGACGGAAATAATTCACCCCTCCACTTT; CDR3: CAWARDGNNSPLHF
V: TRBV10-3; size: few; D: TRBD2; J: TRBJ2-3; DNA: TGTGCCATCAGGGGGACTAGCGGGTACACAGATACGCAGTATTTT; CDR3: CAIRGTSGYTDTQYF
V: TRBV12-3/TRBV12-4; size: many; D: TRBD1; J: TRBJ1-5; DNA: TGTGCCAGCAGTTCAGGGGGTGGGCAGCCCCAGCATTTT; CDR3: CASSSGGGQPQHF
V: TRBV20-1; size: many; D: TRBD2; J: TRBJ2-1; DNA: TGCAGTGCTCCGGGGACTAGCGGGGGAAACAATGAGCAGTTCTTC; CDR3: CSAPGTSGGNNEQFF
V: TRBV12-3/TRBV12-4; size: few; D: -; J: TRBJ1-2; DNA: TGTGCCAGCAGCCCGGGGGGAGGACGCTACACCTTC; CDR3: CASSPGGGRYTF
V: TRBV6-2/TRBV6-3; size: once; D: TRBD1; J: TRBJ2-1; DNA: TGTGCCAGCAAGCCGGGACAGAGCTCCTACAATGAGCAGTTCTTC; CDR3: CASKPGQSSYNEQFF
V: TRBV5-4; size: many; D: TRBD1; J: TRBJ1-2; DNA: TGTGCCAGCAGCACCGACAGGGGGCATGGCTACACCTTC; CDR3: CASSTDRGHGYTF
V: TRBV12-3/TRBV12-4; size: -; D: -; J: TRBJ2-2; DNA: TGTGCCAGCACTCGCAGGGGCGGTACCGGGGAGCTGTTTTTT; CDR3: CASTRRGGTGELFF
V: TRBV30; size: few; D: -; J: TRBJ1-3; DNA: TGTGCCTGGAGTAAGGAAAGCTCTGGAAACACCATATATTTT; CDR3: CAWSKESSGNTIYF
V: TRBV24-1; size: -; D: -; J: TRBJ2-2; DNA: TGTGCCACCAGTGACCGGGGGACAGCGATCACCGGGGAGCTGTTTTTT; CDR3: CATSDRGTAITGELFF
V: TRBV20-1; size: few; D: TRBD2; J: TRBJ2-1; DNA: TGCAGTGCTAGAGATCTTAAGGGGACTAGCGGGGATTTTTACAATGAGCAGTTCTTC; CDR3: CSARDLKGTSGDFYNEQFF
V: TRBV7-2; size: -; D: TRBD2; J: TRBJ2-1; DNA: TGTGCCAGCAGCTCAACCCCAAGGGTACTAGCGGGAGTTGGATCTGGCAATGAGCAGTTCTTC; CDR3: CASSSTPRVLAGVGSGNEQFF
V: TRBV28; size: many; D: -; J: TRBJ2-5; DNA: TGTGCCAGCAGTTTATATCTCCGGGAGGAGACCCAGTACTTC; CDR3: CASSLYLREETQYF
V: TRBV29-1; size: -; D: -; J: TRBJ2-5; DNA: TGCAGCGTTAGTAGAGGGGTTGGGGAGACCCAGTACTTC; CDR3: CSVSRGVGETQYF
V: TRBV7-3; size: many; D: TRBD2; J: TRBJ2-1; DNA: TGTGCCAGCAGCTTAACTCCTATGGGCGGGGGGGCCGATGAGCAGTTCTTC; CDR3: CASSLTPMGGGADEQFF
V: TRBV6-1; size: few; D: -; J: TRBJ2-7; DNA: TGTGCCAGCAGTGAGAATACTTCCTACGAGCAGTACTTC; CDR3: CASSENTSYEQYF
V: TRBV28; size: many; D: TRBD2; J: TRBJ2-7; DNA: TGTGCCAGCAGTTACAGCGGGAGGGGCTACGAGCAGTACTTC; CDR3: CASSYSGRGYEQYF
V: TRBV5-5; size: -; D: -; J: TRBJ2-7; DNA: TGTGCCAGCAGCTCGACCCTGGGGGAGCAGTACTTC; CDR3: CASSSTLGEQYF
V: TRBV5-1; size: few; D: -; J: TRBJ2-1; DNA: TGCGCCAGCAGCCAACTACAGGGAAACGAGGAGTTCTTC; CDR3: CASSQLQGNEEFF
V: TRBV19; size: -; D: -; J: TRBJ1-4; DNA: TGTGCCAGTAGTACTCCGGGACAAAAGGAAAAACTGTTTTTT; CDR3: CASSTPGQKEKLFF
V: TRBV7-8; size: -; D: -; J: TRBJ1-5; DNA: TGTGCCAGCAGCTATGACACCGGCAGCAATCAGCCCCAGCATTTT; CDR3: CASSYDTGSNQPQHF
V: TRBV7-2; size: many; D: -; J: TRBJ1-5; DNA: TGTGCCAGCAGTACGCCCTCCGGGAAGCAGCCCCAGCATTTT; CDR3: CASSTPSGKQPQHF
V: TRBV11-1; size: many; D: TRBD2; J: TRBJ2-1; DNA: TGTGCCAGCAGCTTAGACGGGACTAGCGGTCACGAGCAGTTCTTC; CDR3: CASSLDGTSGHEQFF
V: TRBV18; size: many; D: -; J: TRBJ2-3; DNA: TGTGCCAGCTCAGGTTACACAGATACGCAGTATTTT; CDR3: CASSGYTDTQYF
V: TRBV20-1; size: few; D: -; J: TRBJ2-7; DNA: TGCAGTGCTAGAGAAGATCAGGGTCCCTACGAGCAGTACTTC; CDR3: CSAREDQGPYEQYF
V: TRBV7-8; size: -; D: -; J: TRBJ2-7; DNA: TGTGCCAGCAGCCCGATGGCGGACGAGCAGTACTTC; CDR3: CASSPMADEQYF
V: TRBV20-1; size: many; D: TRBD2; J: TRBJ2-7; DNA: TGCAGTGCTAGAGAATTGGCGGGGGGTGACGAGCAGTACTTC; CDR3: CSARELAGGDEQYF
V: TRBV7-3; size: few; D: TRBD2; J: TRBJ2-3; DNA: TGTGCCAGCAGCTTAAGGGCGGGGGGGATAACAGATACGCAGTATTTT; CDR3: CASSLRAGGITDTQYF
V: TRBV19; size: few; D: -; J: TRBJ1-2; DNA: TGTGCCAGTATAGGTCGATTGGGGACCTATGGCTACACCTTC; CDR3: CASIGRLGTYGYTF
V: TRBV20-1; size: few; D: -; J: TRBJ2-6; DNA: TGCAGTGCTAGCTGGATATCCTCTGGGGCCAACGTCCTGACTTTC; CDR3: CSASWISSGANVLTF
V: TRBV20-1; size: few; D: -; J: TRBJ1-5; DNA: TGCAGTGCTAGTCGGGGAGGGGAGCCCCAGCATTTT; CDR3: CSASRGGEPQHF
V: TRBV7-2; size: -; D: -; J: TRBJ1-6; DNA: TGTGCCAGCAGCTCCCGGTATAATTCACCCCTCCACTTT; CDR3: CASSSRYNSPLHF
V: TRBV28; size: many; D: -; J: TRBJ2-7; DNA: TGTGCCAGCATTCCTCAAGGGCGGATAATCCTCCACTACGAGCAGTACTTC; CDR3: CASIPQGRIILHYEQYF
V: TRBV29-1; size: few; D: -; J: TRBJ1-2; DNA: TGCAGCGTTGTGGGCCAGAGGGACTATGGCTACACCTTC; CDR3: CSVVGQRDYGYTF
V: TRBV20-1; size: few; D: TRBD1; J: TRBJ2-7; DNA: TGCAGTGCTAGAGATAGGTGGGGACAGTCCTACGAGCAGTACTTC; CDR3: CSARDRWGQSYEQYF
V: TRBV7-2; size: many; D: -; J: TRBJ2-7; DNA: TGTGCCAGCAGCTCCACAGGGACCTCCTACGAGCAGTACTTC; CDR3: CASSSTGTSYEQYF
V: TRBV30; size: few; D: -; J: TRBJ2-7; DNA: TGTGCCTGGAGTTATGGGGAAAGTTTCGAGCAGTACTTC; CDR3: CAWSYGESFEQYF
V: TRBV28; size: many; D: TRBD1; J: TRBJ2-5; DNA: TGTGCCAGCCGGGAGACAGGGGGCCTAGTAGAGACCCAGTACTTC; CDR3: CASRETGGLVETQYF
V: TRBV28; size: many; D: TRBD1; J: TRBJ1-2; DNA: TGTGCCAGCACTGAAACAGGGGGCGCGAAGAATGGCTACACCTTC; CDR3: CASTETGGAKNGYTF
V: TRBV28; size: -; D: TRBD1; J: TRBJ1-5; DNA: TGTGCCAGCAAGACCCGGGACAGGAGAAATCAGCCCCAGCATTTT; CDR3: CASKTRDRRNQPQHF
V: TRBV6-1; size: few; D: -; J: TRBJ1-2; DNA: TGTGCCAGCACCCGAGAGACAGTCGTTGGCTACACCTTC; CDR3: CASTRETVVGYTF
V: TRBV27; size: -; D: TRBD2; J: TRBJ2-2; DNA: TGTGCCAGCAAACCCGGGGGGTTCACCGGGGAGCTGTTTTTT; CDR3: CASKPGGFTGELFF
V: TRBV7-9; size: few; D: TRBD2; J: TRBJ2-1; DNA: TGTGCCAGCAGCACGACTAGCGCGTCCAACAATGAGCAGTTCTTC; CDR3: CASSTTSASNNEQFF
V: TRBV6-1; size: -; D: TRBD1; J: TRBJ2-4; DNA: TGTGCCAGCAGTGAAGCTGGTGGCAGGGGGCTGGCGCTGGACATTCAGTACTTC; CDR3: CASSEAGGRGLALDIQYF